This T cell receptor beta chain is drawn from a study of blood T cell repertoires in COVID-19. Study details: Specimens from acute and convalescent COVID-19 originated in the United States, Italy and Spain.

Assay: immunoSEQ multiplex PCR; the TCRdb copy retains only in-frame clones and omits some. Of about 210,000 clones listed, 86% are singletons. This CDR3 is 20 amino acids long. Germline loops: CDR1 LNHDA, CDR2 SQIVND (reference sequence). The trim removed 5 bases at V and 0 bases at J, leaving 10 bases unmatched. The chain uses TRBV19 and TRBJ2-1; 16 bases are a match to TRBD2. The clonotype comes from a woman aged 40 to 50 with acute COVID-19. Sequencing used PBMCs or T cells enriched from blood (not recorded which). The CDR3 region is CASSLSSGLAGGGSYNEQFF. The CDR3 DNA is TGTGCCAGTAGTCTCTCCTCGGGACTAGCGGGAGGGGGCTCCTACAATGAGCAGTTCTTC.